The rows below give T cell receptor beta chains drawn from one sample of a study of T cells in Graves' hyperthyroidism and ophthalmopathy. TCRdb reprocessed the multiplex PCR reads via MiXCR and lists one record per CDR3 protein. Here the sample spans 640,000 or so distinct CDR3 sequences, about 15% being singletons. What was sequenced was blood. The receptor source for this set is a woman aged 40 to 55 with Graves' ophthalmopathy. CDR3s include the opening cysteine and the closing phenylalanine or tryptophan. D genes are given only for firm matches. Clone size is given for some rows only: seen once, a few or many times, or a class if the clone is expanded.

j_gene | abundance | v_gene | d_gene | CDR3aa | CDR3nt
TRBJ2-7 | - | TRBV4-2 | - | CASSAFSGTYFYEQYF | TGTGCCAGCAGCGCGTTCTCCGGGACTTACTTCTACGAGCAGTACTTC
TRBJ1-5 | many | TRBV6-1 | - | CASTGRYLSNQPQHF | TGTGCCAGCACGGGAAGGTACCTTAGCAATCAGCCCCAGCATTTT
TRBJ1-2 | many | TRBV20-1 | - | CSAPPPTSRGNYGYTF | TGCAGTGCGCCTCCCCCCACATCTAGGGGGAACTATGGCTACACCTTC
TRBJ1-2 | many | TRBV6-1 | - | CASLVDSINYGYTF | TGTGCCAGCCTCGTGGACTCCATTAACTATGGCTACACCTTC
TRBJ2-1 | many | TRBV6-1 | - | CASRDGETITIF | TGTGCCAGCAGAGATGGGGAGACCATCACTATTTTC
TRBJ2-7 | many | TRBV20-1 | TRBD2 | CSAGTSGRVPYEQYF | TGCAGTGCGGGGACTAGCGGGAGGGTCCCCTACGAGCAGTACTTC
TRBJ1-2 | few | TRBV14 | - | CAGSQDPRAPLAYGYTF | TGTGCCGGCAGCCAAGATCCGCGGGCTCCATTAGCCTATGGCTACACCTTC
TRBJ1-2 | - | TRBV9 | - | CASSVDRTFYGYTF | TGTGCCAGCAGCGTAGATAGGACATTCTATGGCTACACCTTC
TRBJ1-2 | - | TRBV27 | TRBD1 | CASSPGQGKDYGYTF | TGTGCCAGCAGTCCCGGACAGGGGAAGGACTATGGCTACACCTTC
TRBJ2-7 | once | TRBV30 | - | CAWSVFSSEQYF | TGTGCCTGGAGTGTCTTCAGTTCCGAGCAGTACTTC
TRBJ2-7 | many | TRBV19 | - | CASSPATDREQYF | TGTGCCAGTAGCCCCGCTACCGACCGGGAGCAGTACTTC
TRBJ1-3 | - | TRBV20-1 | - | CSARTASSGNTIYF | TGCAGTGCTAGAACAGCGAGCTCTGGAAACACCATATATTTT
TRBJ2-7 | many | TRBV11-2 | TRBD1 | CASSFRQGKGEQYF | TGTGCCAGCAGCTTCAGACAGGGCAAAGGCGAGCAGTACTTC
TRBJ2-7 | many | TRBV14 | TRBD2 | CASSQIALAGLAYEQYF | TGTGCCAGCAGCCAAATCGCCCTAGCGGGACTAGCCTACGAGCAGTACTTC
TRBJ1-1 | - | TRBV11-1 | - | CASSSPTDGNTEAFF | TGTGCCAGCAGCTCCCCTACGGACGGCAACACTGAAGCTTTCTTT
TRBJ2-2 | many | TRBV7-3 | - | CASSLNVVAVAGELFF | TGTGCCAGCAGCTTAAACGTGGTAGCTGTTGCCGGGGAGCTGTTTTTT
TRBJ2-2 | - | TRBV12-3/TRBV12-4 | - | CASSFRDGNTGELFF | TGTGCCAGCAGTTTCCGGGACGGGAACACCGGGGAGCTGTTTTTT
TRBJ1-1 | many | TRBV11-2 | TRBD1 | CASSLRDRTEAFF | TGTGCCAGCAGCTTAAGGGACAGGACTGAAGCTTTCTTT
TRBJ1-5 | - | TRBV28 | TRBD1 | CASSPRQGIQPQHF | TGTGCCAGCAGTCCGAGACAGGGGATTCAGCCCCAGCATTTT
TRBJ2-1 | - | TRBV24-1 | - | CATSDFNPQVNEQFF | TGTGCCACCAGTGATTTTAACCCCCAAGTAAATGAGCAGTTCTTC
TRBJ1-6 | - | TRBV3-1 | TRBD1 | CASSQARGGISPLHF | TGTGCCAGCAGCCAAGCCAGGGGGGGTATTTCACCCCTCCACTTT
TRBJ1-5 | few | TRBV28 | - | CASSLTSGRDQPQHF | TGTGCCAGCAGTTTAACCTCTGGCCGGGATCAGCCCCAGCATTTT
TRBJ1-2 | many | TRBV28 | - | CASGLGTTWTYGYTF | TGTGCCAGCGGCTTAGGGACCACATGGACCTATGGCTACACCTTC
TRBJ1-5 | few | TRBV4-1 | - | CASSQDYKGNQPQHF | TGCGCCAGCAGCCAAGACTACAAGGGCAATCAGCCCCAGCATTTT
TRBJ2-5 | few | TRBV28 | TRBD2 | CASSLSGKGQKTQYF | TGTGCCAGCAGTCTTAGCGGGAAGGGGCAAAAGACCCAGTACTTC
TRBJ1-2 | many | TRBV6-1 | - | CAASSAGRGYTF | TGTGCCGCCTCCTCGGCAGGGCGCGGCTACACCTTC
TRBJ1-1 | - | TRBV14 | TRBD1 | CATRTGLYTEAFF | TGTGCCACGCGGACAGGCTTGTACACTGAAGCTTTCTTT
TRBJ2-2 | - | TRBV29-1 | - | CSVDLGDTGELFF | TGCAGCGTTGATTTGGGGGACACCGGGGAGCTGTTTTTT
TRBJ2-7 | many | TRBV28 | TRBD1 | CASSPGAGGYEQYF | TGTGCCAGCTCCCCTGGGGCAGGGGGCTACGAGCAGTACTTC
TRBJ1-1 | many | TRBV6-5 | - | CASSYSPPGGGNTEAFF | TGTGCCAGCAGTTACTCCCCCCCGGGGGGGGGCAACACTGAAGCTTTCTTT
TRBJ2-5 | many | TRBV7-3 | TRBD2 | CASSLGPRLAGGQETQYF | TGTGCCAGCAGCTTGGGGCCAAGACTAGCGGGAGGCCAAGAGACCCAGTACTTC
TRBJ2-7 | many | TRBV20-1 | TRBD2 | CSAFGGTSGSHEQYF | TGCAGTGCCTTCGGGGGGACTAGCGGGAGCCACGAGCAGTACTTC